Here is one T cell receptor beta chain with its context. What it binds is not known. Some clones are missing from TCRdb's copy, which holds only in-frame ones; the method was immunoSEQ multiplex PCR. The sample holds about 130,000 clones, roughly 83% seen once. V was clipped by 2 bases and J by 1 base; unmatched bases: 4. The CDR3 covers 15 residues. Germline loops: CDR1 SGHKS, CDR2 YYEKEE (reference sequence). About 2 micrograms of genomic DNA from cryopreserved PBMCs went into TCR beta libraries. The data originate from a study of cytotoxic CD8 clonotypes in ibrutinib-treated CLL. Study-level results: Public clonotypes were uncommon and contracted or stayed stable on treatment.

The clonotype comes from a human donor with chronic lymphocytic leukemia. The chain uses TRBV5-5 and TRBJ1-1, with 8 bases identical to TRBD1. The specimen comprised PBMCs, sampled after 12 months of ibrutinib treatment. CDR3 loop: CASSFNRGRNTEAFF. The CDR3 region has the DNA TGTGCCAGCAGCTTTAACAGGGGGAGGAACACTGAAGCTTTCTTT.